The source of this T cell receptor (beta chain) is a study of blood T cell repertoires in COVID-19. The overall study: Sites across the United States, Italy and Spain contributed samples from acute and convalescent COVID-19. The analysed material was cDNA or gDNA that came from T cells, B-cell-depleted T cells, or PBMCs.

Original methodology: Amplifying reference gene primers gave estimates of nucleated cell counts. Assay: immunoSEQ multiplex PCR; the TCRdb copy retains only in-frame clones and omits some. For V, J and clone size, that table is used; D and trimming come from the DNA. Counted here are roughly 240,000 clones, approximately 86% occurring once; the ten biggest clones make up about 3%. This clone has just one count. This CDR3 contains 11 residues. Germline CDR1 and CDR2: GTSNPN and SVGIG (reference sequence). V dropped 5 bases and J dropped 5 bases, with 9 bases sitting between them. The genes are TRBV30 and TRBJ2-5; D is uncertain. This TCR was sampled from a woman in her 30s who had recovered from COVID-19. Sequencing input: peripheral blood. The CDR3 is CAWAGGETQYF. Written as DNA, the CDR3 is TGTGCCTGGGCAGGTGGCGAGACCCAGTACTTC.